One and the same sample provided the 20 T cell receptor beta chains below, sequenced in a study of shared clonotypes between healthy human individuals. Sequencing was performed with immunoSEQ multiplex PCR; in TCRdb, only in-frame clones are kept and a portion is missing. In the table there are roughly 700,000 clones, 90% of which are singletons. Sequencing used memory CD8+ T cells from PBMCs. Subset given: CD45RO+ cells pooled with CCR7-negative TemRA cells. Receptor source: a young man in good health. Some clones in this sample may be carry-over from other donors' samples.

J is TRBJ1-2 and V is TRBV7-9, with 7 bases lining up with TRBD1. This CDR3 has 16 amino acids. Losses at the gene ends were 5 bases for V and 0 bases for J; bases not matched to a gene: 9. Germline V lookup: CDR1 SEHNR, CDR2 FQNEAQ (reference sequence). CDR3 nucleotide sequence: TGTGCCAGCAGCGCCCAGGACAGGTCCCCTAACTATGGCTACACCTTC. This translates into CASSAQDRSPNYGYTF.

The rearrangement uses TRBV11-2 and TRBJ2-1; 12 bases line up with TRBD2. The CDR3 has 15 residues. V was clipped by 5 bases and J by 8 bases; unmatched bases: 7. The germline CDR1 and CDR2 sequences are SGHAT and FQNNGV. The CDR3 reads CASSRTSGTRDEQFF. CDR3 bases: TGTGCCAGCAGCCGGACTAGCGGGACGAGGGATGAGCAGTTCTTC.

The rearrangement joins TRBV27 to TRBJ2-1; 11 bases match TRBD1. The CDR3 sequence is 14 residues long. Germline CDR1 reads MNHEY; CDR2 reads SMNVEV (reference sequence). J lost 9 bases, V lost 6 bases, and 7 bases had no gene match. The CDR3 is CASSSRTGGLEQFF. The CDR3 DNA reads TGTGCCAGCAGCTCGAGGACAGGGGGCCTTGAGCAGTTCTTC.

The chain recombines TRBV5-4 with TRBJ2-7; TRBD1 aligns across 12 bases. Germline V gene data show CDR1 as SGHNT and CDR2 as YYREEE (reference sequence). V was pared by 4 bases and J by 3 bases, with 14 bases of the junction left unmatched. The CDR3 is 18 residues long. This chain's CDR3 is CASSLGGQGARSNYEQYF. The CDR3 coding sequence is TGTGCCAGCAGCCTAGGGGGACAGGGGGCGCGGAGTAACTACGAGCAGTACTTC.

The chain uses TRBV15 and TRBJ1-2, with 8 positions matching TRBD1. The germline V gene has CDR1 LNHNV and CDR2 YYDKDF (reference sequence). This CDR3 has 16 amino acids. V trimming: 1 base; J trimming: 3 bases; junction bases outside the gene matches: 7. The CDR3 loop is CATSRGRGQSDYGYTF. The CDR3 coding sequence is TGTGCCACCAGCAGAGGCAGGGGGCAATCGGACTATGGCTACACCTTC.

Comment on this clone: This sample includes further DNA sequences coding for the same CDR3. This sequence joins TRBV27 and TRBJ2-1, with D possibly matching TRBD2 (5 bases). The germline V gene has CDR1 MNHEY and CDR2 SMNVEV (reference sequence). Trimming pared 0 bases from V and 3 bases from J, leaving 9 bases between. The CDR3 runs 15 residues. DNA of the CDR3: TGTGCCAGCAGTTTATCGGGAGAGGGCTACAATGAGCAGTTCTTC. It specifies CASSLSGEGYNEQFF.

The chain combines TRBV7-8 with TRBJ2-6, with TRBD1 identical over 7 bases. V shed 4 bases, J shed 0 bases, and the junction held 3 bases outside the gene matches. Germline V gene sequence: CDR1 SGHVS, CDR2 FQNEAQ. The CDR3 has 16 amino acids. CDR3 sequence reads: CASSSRDSSGANVLTF. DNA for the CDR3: TGTGCCAGCAGCTCACGGGACAGCTCTGGGGCCAACGTCCTGACTTTC.

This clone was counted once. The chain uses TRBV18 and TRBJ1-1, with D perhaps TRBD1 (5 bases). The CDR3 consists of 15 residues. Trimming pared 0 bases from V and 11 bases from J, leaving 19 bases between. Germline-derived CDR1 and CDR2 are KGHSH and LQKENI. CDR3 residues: CASSPPGPIALDAFF. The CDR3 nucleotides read TGTGCCAGCTCACCACCGGGACCTATTGCCCTAGACGCTTTCTTT.

Written as DNA, the CDR3 is TGTGCCAGCAGTTCTATCCGGACATTGGGCGATAATGAGCAGTTCTTC. Translating it yields CASSSIRTLGDNEQFF. This chain links TRBV27 with TRBJ2-1; D may be TRBD1 (5 bases). This CDR3 contains 16 residues. Trimming removed 4 bases at V and 7 bases at J, with 20 bases between. In germline, CDR1 is MNHEY, CDR2 SMNVEV (reference sequence).

In DNA, the CDR3 is TGCGCCAGCAGCCAATCAGGGGGTGGGACTGAAGCTTTCTTT. Protein: CASSQSGGGTEAFF. The chain has TRBV4-1 and TRBJ1-1; 7 positions match TRBD1. The CDR3 runs 14 residues. V gave up 2 bases and J gave up 5 bases; unmatched junction bases: 5. Germline CDR1 reads MGHRA; CDR2 reads YSYEKL.

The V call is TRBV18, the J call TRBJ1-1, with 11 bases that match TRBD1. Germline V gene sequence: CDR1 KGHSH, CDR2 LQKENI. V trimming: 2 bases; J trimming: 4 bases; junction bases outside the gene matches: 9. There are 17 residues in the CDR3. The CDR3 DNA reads TGTGCCAGCTCACCAGCGGACAGGGGGCTGCCAGGCACTGAAGCTTTCTTT. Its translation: CASSPADRGLPGTEAFF.

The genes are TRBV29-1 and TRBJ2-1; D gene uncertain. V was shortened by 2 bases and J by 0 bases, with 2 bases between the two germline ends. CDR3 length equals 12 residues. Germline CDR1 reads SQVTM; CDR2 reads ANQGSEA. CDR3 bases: TGCAGCGTTGAATACTCCTACAATGAGCAGTTCTTC. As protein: CSVEYSYNEQFF.

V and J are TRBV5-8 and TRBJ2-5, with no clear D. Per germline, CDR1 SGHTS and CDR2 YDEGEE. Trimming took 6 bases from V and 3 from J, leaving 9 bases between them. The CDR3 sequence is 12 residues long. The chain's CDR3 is CASTYLEETQYF. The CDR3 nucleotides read TGTGCCAGCACCTACCTGGAAGAGACCCAGTACTTC.

CDR3 bases: TGTGCCAGCAGTTTACGGGACTCTACAAATGAGCAGTTCTTC. It encodes CASSLRDSTNEQFF. The J gene is TRBJ2-1, the V gene TRBV27; a weak D match, TRBD2 (6 bases). The CDR3 is 14 amino acids. Trimming removed 2 bases at V and 7 bases at J, with 12 bases between. Germline loops: CDR1 MNHEY, CDR2 SMNVEV (reference sequence).

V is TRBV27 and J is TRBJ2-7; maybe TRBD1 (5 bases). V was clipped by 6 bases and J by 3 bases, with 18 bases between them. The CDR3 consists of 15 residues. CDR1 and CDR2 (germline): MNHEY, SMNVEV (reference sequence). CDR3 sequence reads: CASSLGKGIGYEQYF. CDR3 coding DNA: TGTGCCAGCAGCTTGGGAAAGGGGATCGGCTACGAGCAGTACTTC.

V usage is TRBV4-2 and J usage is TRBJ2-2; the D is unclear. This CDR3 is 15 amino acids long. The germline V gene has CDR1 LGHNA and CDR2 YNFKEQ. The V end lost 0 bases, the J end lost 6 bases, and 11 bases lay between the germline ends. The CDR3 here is CASSQDSQRAGELFF. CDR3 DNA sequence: TGTGCCAGCAGCCAAGATTCCCAAAGGGCCGGGGAGCTGTTTTTT.

This CDR3 reads CASSQAPPAFGARLIQYF. The CDR3 bases are TGCGCCAGCAGCCAAGCGCCCCCGGCCTTTGGGGCAAGGTTGATTCAGTACTTC. V usage is TRBV4-3 and J usage is TRBJ2-4; possibly TRBD1 for D (5 bases). The germline gives CDR1 LGHNA, CDR2 YSLEER. Between the trimmed V and J ends, which lost 1 base and 10 bases, there was a span of 26 bases. The CDR3 is 18 residues long.

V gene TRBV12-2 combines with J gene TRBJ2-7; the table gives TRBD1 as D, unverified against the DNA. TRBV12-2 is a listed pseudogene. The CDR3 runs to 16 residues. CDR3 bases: TGTGCAAGTCGCTTAGCGCTCTCCAGGGGCAGAGGGGAGCAGTACTTC. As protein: CASRLALSRGRGEQYF.

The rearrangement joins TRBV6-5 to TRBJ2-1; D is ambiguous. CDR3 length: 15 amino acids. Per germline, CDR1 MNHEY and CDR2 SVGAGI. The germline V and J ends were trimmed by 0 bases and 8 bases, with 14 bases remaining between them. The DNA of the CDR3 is TGTGCCAGCAGTTACTCGAGTAGGGTCAAAGATGAGCAGTTCTTC. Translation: CASSYSSRVKDEQFF.

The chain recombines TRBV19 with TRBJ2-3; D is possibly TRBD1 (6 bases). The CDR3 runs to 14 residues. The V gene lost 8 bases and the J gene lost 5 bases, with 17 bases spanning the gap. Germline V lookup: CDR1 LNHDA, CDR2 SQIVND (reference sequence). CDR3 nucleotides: TGTGCCAGTGGTAAACAGTGGGGGCGAGATACGCAGTATTTT. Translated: CASGKQWGRDTQYF.